This T cell receptor (beta chain) was captured in a study of technical replicates of blood from a few donors. Measured with immunoSEQ multiplex PCR; TCRdb has only the in-frame clones, and not every one. This sample has over 65,000 clones, with 95% to 97% found just once. Germline loops: CDR1 MDHEN, CDR2 SYDVKM. The CDR3 consists of 15 residues. V gave up 4 bases and J gave up 1 base, with 12 bases separating them. The chain joins TRBV28 to TRBJ2-3, with TRBD1 as a possible D gene (6 bases). The sequenced sample was T cells isolated from PBMCs. The receptor was isolated from a human donor in good health. The CDR3 protein is CASSSTGLGTDTQYF. CDR3 coding DNA: TGTGCCAGCAGTTCGACAGGCCTGGGCACAGATACGCAGTATTTT.